The clone carrying this T cell receptor (beta chain) is a singleton in its sample. Its antigen is not identified. The data stem from a study of CD8 T cells in Susac syndrome. Study-level information: At the time of blood draw, patients with Susac syndrome were therapy-naive, receiving corticosteroids, or receiving intravenous immunoglobulin alone.

RNA in amounts of roughly 0.5 to 1 ug was reverse transcribed with random hexamers. TCRdb recomputed calls from the immunoSEQ multiplex PCR reads with MiXCR, one row per CDR3 protein. The data show over 150,000 distinct CDR3 sequences, with about 96% seen just once and around 0.12% held by the top ten. Study-level findings and limits: The study conceded that relatively few individuals underwent its TCR sequencing and HLA analysis. The CD4+ T cell repertoires from Susac syndrome exhibited no clonal expansion.

Germline V lookup: CDR1 DFQATT, CDR2 SNEGSKA (reference sequence). The J segment lost 6 bases and the V segment lost 7 bases, leaving 7 bases of the junction unmatched. The CDR3 spans 14 residues. This TCR derives from a human donor with Susac syndrome. This rearrangement joins TRBV20-1 to TRBJ2-3; TRBD2 matches 13 bases. The sample was CD4+ T cells from PBMCs. In DNA form, the CDR3 reads TGCAGTGTAGGGACTAGCGGGAAATCTGATACGCAGTATTTT. It encodes CSVGTSGKSDTQYF.